The clone carrying this TCR beta chain was counted a single time. The antigen is not known. The data were taken from a study of cytomegalovirus exposure and HLA in healthy donors. Study overall: Previous work identified roughly 120 million unique TCR beta sequences from roughly 180 million T cells. General study findings and limits: When a later analysis was performed, an Asian-associated ancestry cluster reportedly had fewer N-insertions than the 666-donor mean.

The trim removed 6 bases at V and 10 bases at J, leaving 12 bases unmatched. The CDR3 spans 14 residues. Germline CDR1 MDHEN, CDR2 SYDVKM. Researchers ran the PCR with 60 Vbeta and 13 Jbeta primers. Sequencing used immunoSEQ multiplex PCR; TCRdb keeps in-frame clones, though not all of them. This table holds around 120,000 clones, about 80% found once. The receptor's source is a female donor in good health and CMV-seropositive. V usage is TRBV28 and J usage is TRBJ2-1; 7 bases agree with TRBD2. The sequenced sample was PBMCs. Written as DNA, the CDR3 is TGTGCCAGCAGGCCAGCGGGGACCAGGCCCGAGCAGTTCTTC. Translation gives CASRPAGTRPEQFF.